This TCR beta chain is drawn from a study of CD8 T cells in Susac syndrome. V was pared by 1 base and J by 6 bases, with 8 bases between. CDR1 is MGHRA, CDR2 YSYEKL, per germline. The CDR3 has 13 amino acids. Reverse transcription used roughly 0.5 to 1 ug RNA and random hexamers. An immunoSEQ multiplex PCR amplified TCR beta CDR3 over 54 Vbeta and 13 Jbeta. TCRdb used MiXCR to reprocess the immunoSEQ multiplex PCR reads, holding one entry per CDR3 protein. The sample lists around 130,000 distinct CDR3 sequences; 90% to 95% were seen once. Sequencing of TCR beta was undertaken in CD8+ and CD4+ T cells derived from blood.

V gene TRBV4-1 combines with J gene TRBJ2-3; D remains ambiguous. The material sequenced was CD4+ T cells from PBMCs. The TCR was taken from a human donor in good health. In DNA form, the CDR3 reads TGCGCCAGCAGCCAAGCAGTGTGGGATACGCAGTATTTT. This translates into CASSQAVWDTQYF.